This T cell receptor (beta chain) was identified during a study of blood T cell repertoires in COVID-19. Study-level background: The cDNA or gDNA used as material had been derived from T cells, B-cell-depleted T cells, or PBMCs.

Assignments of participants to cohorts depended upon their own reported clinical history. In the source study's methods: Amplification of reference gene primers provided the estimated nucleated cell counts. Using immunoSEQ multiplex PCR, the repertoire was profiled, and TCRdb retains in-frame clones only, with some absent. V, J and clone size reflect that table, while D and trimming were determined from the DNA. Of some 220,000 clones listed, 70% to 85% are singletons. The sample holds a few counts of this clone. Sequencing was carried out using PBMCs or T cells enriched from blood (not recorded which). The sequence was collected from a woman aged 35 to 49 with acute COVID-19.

As DNA, the CDR3 is TGTGCCAGCAGTCCGGGACAGCCTTACTATGGCTACACCTTC. Translation gives CASSPGQPYYGYTF. This chain connects TRBV27 to TRBJ1-2; 7 nucleotides match TRBD1. J lost 3 bases, V lost 5 bases, and 6 bases had no gene match. This CDR3 is built from 14 residues. The germline V gene encodes CDR1 MNHEY and CDR2 SMNVEV (reference sequence).